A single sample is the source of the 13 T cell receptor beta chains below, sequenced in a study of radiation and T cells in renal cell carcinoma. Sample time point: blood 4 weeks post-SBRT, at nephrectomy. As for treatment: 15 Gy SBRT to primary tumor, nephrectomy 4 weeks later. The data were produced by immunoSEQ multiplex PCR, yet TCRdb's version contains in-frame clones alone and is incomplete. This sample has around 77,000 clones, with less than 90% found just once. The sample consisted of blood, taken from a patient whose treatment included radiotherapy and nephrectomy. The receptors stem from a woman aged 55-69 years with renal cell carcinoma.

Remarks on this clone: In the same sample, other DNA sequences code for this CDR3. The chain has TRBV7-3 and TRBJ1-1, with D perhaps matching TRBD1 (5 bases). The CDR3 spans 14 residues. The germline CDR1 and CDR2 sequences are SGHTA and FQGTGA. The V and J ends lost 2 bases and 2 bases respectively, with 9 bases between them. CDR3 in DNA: TGTGCCAGCAGCTTAGGGACGGGAAACACTGAAGCTTTCTTT. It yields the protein CASSLGTGNTEAFF.

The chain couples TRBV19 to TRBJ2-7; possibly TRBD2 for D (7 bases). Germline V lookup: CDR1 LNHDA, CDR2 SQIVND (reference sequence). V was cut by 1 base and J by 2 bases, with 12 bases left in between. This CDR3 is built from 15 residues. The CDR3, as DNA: TGTGCCAGTAGTATAGCGGGGGGCCCTACCTACGAGCAGTACTTC. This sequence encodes CASSIAGGPTYEQYF.

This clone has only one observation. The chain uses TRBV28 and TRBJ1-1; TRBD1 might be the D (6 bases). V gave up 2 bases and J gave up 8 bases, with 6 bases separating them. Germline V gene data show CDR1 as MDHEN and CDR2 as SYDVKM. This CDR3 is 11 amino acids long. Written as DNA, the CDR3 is TGTGCCAGCAGTTTAAGGGGGGAAGCTTTCTTT. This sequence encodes CASSLRGEAFF.

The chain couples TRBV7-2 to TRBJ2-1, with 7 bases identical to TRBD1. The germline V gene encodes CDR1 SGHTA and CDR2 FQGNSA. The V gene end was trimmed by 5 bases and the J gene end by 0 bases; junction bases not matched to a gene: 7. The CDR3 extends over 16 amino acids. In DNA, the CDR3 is TGTGCCAGCAGCCCCAGACAGGGTAGCTCCTACAATGAGCAGTTCTTC. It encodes CASSPRQGSSYNEQFF.

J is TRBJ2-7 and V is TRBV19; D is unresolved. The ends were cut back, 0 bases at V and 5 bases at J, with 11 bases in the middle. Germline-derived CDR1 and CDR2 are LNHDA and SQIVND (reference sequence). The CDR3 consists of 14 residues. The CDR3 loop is CASSIETPSDEQYF. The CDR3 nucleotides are TGTGCCAGTAGTATAGAAACACCCTCGGACGAGCAGTACTTC.

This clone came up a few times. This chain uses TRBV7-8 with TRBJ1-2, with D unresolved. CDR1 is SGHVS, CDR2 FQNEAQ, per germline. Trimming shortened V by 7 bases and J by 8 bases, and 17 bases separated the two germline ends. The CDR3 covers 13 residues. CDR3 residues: CASTGGGWEGYTF. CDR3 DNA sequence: TGTGCCAGCACGGGCGGAGGTTGGGAAGGCTACACCTTC.

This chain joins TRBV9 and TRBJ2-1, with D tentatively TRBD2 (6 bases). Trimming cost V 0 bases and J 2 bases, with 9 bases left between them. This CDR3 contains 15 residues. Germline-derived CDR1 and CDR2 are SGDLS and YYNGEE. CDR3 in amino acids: CASSVGRGTYNEQFF. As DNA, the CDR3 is TGTGCCAGCAGCGTAGGGCGGGGAACCTACAATGAGCAGTTCTTC.

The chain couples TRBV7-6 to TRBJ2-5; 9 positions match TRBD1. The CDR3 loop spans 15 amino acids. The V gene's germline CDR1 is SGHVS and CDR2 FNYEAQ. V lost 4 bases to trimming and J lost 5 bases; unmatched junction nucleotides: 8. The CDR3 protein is CASSYGTGTRETQYF. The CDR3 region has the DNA TGTGCCAGCAGCTATGGGACAGGGACCCGGGAGACCCAGTACTTC.

CDR3 coding DNA: TGTGCCAGCAGCCGACAGGGCTCGGGCTACGAGCAGTACTTC. Translating it yields CASSRQGSGYEQYF. This chain connects TRBV5-6 to TRBJ2-7; 7 positions agree with TRBD1. CDR3 length: 14 amino acids. Per the germline V gene, CDR1 is SGHDT and CDR2 is YYEEEE. Trimming at V came to 4 bases and at J to 3 bases, leaving 7 bases not matched to a gene.

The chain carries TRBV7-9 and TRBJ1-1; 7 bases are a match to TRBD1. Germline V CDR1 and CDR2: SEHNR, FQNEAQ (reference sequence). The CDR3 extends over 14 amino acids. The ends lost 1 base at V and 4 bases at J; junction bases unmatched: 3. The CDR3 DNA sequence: TGTGCCAGCAGCTTAGTACAGGGGTTCACTGAAGCTTTCTTT. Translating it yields CASSLVQGFTEAFF.

The DNA for the CDR3 is TGTGCCAGCAGCCCCCGACAGACTAGCACAGATACGCAGTATTTT. Translated, it gives CASSPRQTSTDTQYF. This chain connects TRBV9 to TRBJ2-3; tentatively, D is TRBD1 (5 bases). Germline loops: CDR1 SGDLS, CDR2 YYNGEE. This CDR3 has 15 residues. Trimming pared 4 bases from V and 0 bases from J, leaving 12 bases between.

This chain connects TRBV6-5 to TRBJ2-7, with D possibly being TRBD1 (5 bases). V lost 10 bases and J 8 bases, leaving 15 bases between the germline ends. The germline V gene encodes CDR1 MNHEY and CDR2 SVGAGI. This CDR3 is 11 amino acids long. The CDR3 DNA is TGTGCCACCACGGACAATCTGAAGCAGTACTTC. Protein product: CATTDNLKQYF.

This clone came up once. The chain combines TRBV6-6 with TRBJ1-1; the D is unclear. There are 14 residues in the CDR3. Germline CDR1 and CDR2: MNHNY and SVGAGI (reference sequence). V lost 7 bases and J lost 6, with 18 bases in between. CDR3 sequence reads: CASTQFYKIAEAFF. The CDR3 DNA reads TGTGCCAGCACCCAGTTTTACAAGATCGCTGAAGCTTTCTTT.